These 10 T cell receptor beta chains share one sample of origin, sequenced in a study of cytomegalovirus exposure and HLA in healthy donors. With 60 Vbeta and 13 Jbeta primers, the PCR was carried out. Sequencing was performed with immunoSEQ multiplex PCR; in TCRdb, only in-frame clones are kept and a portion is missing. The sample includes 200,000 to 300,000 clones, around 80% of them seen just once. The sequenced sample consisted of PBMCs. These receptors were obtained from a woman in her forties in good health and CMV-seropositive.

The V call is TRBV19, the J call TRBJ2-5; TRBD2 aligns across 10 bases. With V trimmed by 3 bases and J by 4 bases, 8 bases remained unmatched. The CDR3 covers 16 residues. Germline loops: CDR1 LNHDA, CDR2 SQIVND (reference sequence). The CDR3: CASSMERGGLGETQYF. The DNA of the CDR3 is TGTGCCAGTAGTATGGAGCGGGGGGGCCTTGGAGAGACCCAGTACTTC.

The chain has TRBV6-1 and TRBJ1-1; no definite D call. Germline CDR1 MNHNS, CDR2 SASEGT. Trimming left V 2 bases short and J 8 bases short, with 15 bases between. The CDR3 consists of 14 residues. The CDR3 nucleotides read TGTGCCAGCAGTGAAATATGGCGTGAACAGGAAGCTTTCTTT. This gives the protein CASSEIWREQEAFF.

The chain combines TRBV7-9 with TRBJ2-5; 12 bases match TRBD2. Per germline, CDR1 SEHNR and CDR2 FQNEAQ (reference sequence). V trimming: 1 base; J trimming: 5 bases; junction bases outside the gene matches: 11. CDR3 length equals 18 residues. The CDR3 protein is CASSLVRLAGGRAETQYF. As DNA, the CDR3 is TGTGCCAGCAGCTTAGTTCGCCTAGCGGGGGGGCGCGCCGAGACCCAGTACTTC.

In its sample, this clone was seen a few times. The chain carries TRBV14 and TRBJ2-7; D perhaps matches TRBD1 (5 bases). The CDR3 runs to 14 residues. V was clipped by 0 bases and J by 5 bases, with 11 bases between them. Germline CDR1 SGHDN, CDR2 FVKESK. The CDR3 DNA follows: TGTGCCAGCAGCCAAGACCTCAGGGTACACGAGCAGTACTTC. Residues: CASSQDLRVHEQYF.

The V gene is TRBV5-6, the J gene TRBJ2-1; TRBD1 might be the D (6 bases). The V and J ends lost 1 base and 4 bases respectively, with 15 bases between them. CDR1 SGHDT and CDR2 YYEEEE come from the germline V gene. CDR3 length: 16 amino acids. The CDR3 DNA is TGTGCCAGCAGCTTGTTCGTAGGGGGTAATTACAATGAGCAGTTCTTC. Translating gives CASSLFVGGNYNEQFF.

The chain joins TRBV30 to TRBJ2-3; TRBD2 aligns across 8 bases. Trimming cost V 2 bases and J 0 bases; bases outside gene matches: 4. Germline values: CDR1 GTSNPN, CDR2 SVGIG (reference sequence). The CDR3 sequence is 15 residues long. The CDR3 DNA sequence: TGTGCCTGGAGTCCCGGGGGGGTGAGCACAGATACGCAGTATTTT. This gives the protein CAWSPGGVSTDTQYF.

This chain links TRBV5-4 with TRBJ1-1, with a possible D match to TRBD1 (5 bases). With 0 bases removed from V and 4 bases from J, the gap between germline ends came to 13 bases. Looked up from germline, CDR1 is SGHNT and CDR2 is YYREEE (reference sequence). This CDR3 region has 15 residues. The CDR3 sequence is CASSLEGRVGTEAFF. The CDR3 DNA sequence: TGTGCCAGCAGCTTGGAGGGCAGGGTGGGCACTGAAGCTTTCTTT.

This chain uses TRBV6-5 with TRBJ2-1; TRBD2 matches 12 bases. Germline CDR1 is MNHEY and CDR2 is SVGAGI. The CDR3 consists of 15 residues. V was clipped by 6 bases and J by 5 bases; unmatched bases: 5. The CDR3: CASSYPSGRDNEQFF. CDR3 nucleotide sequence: TGTGCCAGCAGCTACCCTAGCGGGAGGGACAATGAGCAGTTCTTC.

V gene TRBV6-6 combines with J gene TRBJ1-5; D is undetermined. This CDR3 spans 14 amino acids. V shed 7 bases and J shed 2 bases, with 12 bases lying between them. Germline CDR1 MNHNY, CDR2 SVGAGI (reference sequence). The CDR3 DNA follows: TGTGCCAGCACCGAGGGTGGTGGCAATCAGCCCCAGCATTTT. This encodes CASTEGGGNQPQHF.

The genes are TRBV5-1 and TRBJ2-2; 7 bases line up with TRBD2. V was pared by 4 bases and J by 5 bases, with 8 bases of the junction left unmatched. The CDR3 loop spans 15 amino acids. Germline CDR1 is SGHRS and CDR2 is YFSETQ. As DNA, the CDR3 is TGCGCCAGCAGCGCCGGGACTATTCCAACCGGGGAGCTGTTTTTT. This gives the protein CASSAGTIPTGELFF.